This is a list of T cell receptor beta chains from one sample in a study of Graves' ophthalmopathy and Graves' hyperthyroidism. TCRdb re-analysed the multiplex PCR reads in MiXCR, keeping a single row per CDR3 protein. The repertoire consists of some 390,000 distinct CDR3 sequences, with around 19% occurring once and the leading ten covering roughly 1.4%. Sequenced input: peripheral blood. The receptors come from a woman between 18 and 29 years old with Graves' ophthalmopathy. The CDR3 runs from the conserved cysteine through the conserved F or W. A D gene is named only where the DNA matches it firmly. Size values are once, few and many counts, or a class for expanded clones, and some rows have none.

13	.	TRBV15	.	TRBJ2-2	CATSSVWAGELFF	TGTGCCACCAGCAGTGTATGGGCCGGGGAGCTGTTTTTT
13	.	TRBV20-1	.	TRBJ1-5	CSVGGKGNQPQHF	TGCAGTGTAGGGGGTAAGGGCAATCAGCCCCAGCATTTT
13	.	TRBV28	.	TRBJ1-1	CASSLQWDGEAFF	TGTGCCAGCAGTTTACAATGGGACGGTGAAGCTTTCTTT
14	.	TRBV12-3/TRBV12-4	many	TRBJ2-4	CASSLRLAKNIQYF	TGTGCCAGCAGTTTGCGTCTTGCCAAAAACATTCAGTACTTC
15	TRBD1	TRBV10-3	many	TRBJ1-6	CANRGESSYNSPLHF	TGTGCCAACAGGGGCGAGAGCTCCTATAATTCACCCCTCCACTTT
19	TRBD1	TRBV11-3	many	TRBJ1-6	CASSLVKPGQDHYNSPLHF	TGTGCCAGCAGCTTAGTGAAGCCGGGACAGGACCACTATAATTCACCCCTCCACTTT
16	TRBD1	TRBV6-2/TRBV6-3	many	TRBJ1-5	CASSYSTGGWHQPQHF	TGTGCCAGCAGTTACTCTACAGGGGGCTGGCATCAGCCCCAGCATTTT
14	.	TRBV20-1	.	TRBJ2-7	CSARKFDGTYEQYF	TGCAGTGCTAGAAAGTTCGACGGAACCTACGAGCAGTACTTC
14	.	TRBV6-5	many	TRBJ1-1	CASSYAGSDTEAFF	TGTGCCAGCAGTTACGCCGGGTCGGACACTGAAGCTTTCTTT
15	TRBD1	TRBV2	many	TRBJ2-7	CASSHDGTGGYEQYF	TGTGCCAGCAGCCACGATGGGACAGGGGGCTACGAGCAGTACTTC
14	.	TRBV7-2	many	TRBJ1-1	CASSERGSPNEAFF	TGTGCCAGCAGCGAGCGGGGCAGCCCTAATGAAGCTTTCTTT
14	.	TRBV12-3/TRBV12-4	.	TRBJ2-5	CASSRAGVQETQYF	TGTGCCAGCAGTCGGGCGGGTGTCCAAGAGACCCAGTACTTC
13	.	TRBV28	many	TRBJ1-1	CASSLLGGTEAFF	TGTGCCAGCAGTTTACTAGGGGGGACTGAAGCTTTCTTT
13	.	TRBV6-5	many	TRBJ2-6	CASSTPGANVLTF	TGTGCCAGCAGTACCCCTGGGGCCAACGTCCTGACTTTC
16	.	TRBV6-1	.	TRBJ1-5	CASREIPPISNQPQHF	TGTGCCAGCAGGGAGATACCTCCCATTAGCAATCAGCCCCAGCATTTT
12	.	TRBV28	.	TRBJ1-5	CASSLAAGSQHF	TGTGCCAGCAGTTTGGCCGCGGGATCCCAGCATTTT
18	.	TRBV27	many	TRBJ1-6	CASSLSGGRSSYNSPLHF	TGTGCCAGCAGTTTATCTGGGGGGAGGAGCTCCTATAATTCACCCCTCCACTTT
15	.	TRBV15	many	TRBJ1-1	CATSRDRGANTEAFF	TGTGCCACCAGCAGAGATAGGGGGGCGAACACTGAAGCTTTCTTT
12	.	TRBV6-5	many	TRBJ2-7	CASSYGQLEQYF	TGTGCCAGCAGTTACGGGCAGCTCGAGCAGTACTTC
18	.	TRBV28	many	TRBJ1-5	CASSFPPTGAYSNQPQHF	TGTGCCAGCAGTTTCCCCCCGACAGGCGCTTATAGCAATCAGCCCCAGCATTTT
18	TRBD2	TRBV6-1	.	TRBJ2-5	CASSLAPTGLAGAETQYF	TGTGCCAGCAGCCTAGCCCCGACGGGACTAGCGGGTGCGGAGACCCAGTACTTC
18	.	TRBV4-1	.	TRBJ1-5	CASSQGHTADGLNQPQHF	TGCGCCAGCAGCCAAGGGCACACGGCGGACGGACTCAATCAGCCCCAGCATTTT
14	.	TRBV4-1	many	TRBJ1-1	CASSQEGPGAEAFF	TGCGCCAGCAGCCAAGAGGGCCCTGGGGCTGAAGCTTTCTTT
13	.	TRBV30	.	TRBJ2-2	CACWDWDTGELFF	TGTGCCTGTTGGGACTGGGACACCGGGGAGCTGTTTTTT
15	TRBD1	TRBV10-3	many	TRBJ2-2	CAISERTGLSGELFF	TGTGCCATCAGTGAAAGGACAGGGCTTTCCGGGGAGCTGTTTTTT
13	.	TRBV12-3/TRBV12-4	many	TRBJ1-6	CASSLQGRSPLHF	TGTGCCAGCAGCCTACAGGGCCGATCACCCCTCCACTTT
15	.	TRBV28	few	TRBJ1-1	CASSLGGVGGTEAFF	TGTGCCAGCAGCCTTGGGGGAGTAGGAGGCACTGAAGCTTTCTTT
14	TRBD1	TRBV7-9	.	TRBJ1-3	CASSSSDRGNTIYF	TGTGCCAGCAGCTCGTCGGACAGGGGAAACACCATATATTTT